The 32 T cell receptor beta chains presented below share a single source sample, sequenced in a study of Ad26.COV2.S vaccination and SARS-CoV-2 variants. Libraries were prepared by immunoSEQ multiplex PCR; TCRdb keeps only in-frame clonotypes and omits some of them. The data show approximately 450,000 clones, about nine tenths seen once. As for treatment: 15 to 20 received Ad26.COV2.S at low or high dose, single or two shots; roughly five received placebo; per-sample allocation not given. All samples were drawn on day 63, counting from the first vaccine or placebo injection. The specimen was peripheral blood, collected in a trial of Ad26.COV2.S vaccine versus placebo. Receptor source: a person between 18 and 59 years old who received the Ad26.COV2.S COVID-19 vaccine or a placebo.

J is TRBJ2-5 and V is TRBV4-2, with a possible D match to TRBD1 (5 bases). Per the germline V gene, CDR1 is LGHNA and CDR2 is YNFKEQ. V was trimmed by 0 bases and J by 3 bases, leaving 20 bases between them. This CDR3 has 18 residues. The CDR3 sequence: CASSQDSKIGVGKETQYF. CDR3 bases: TGTGCCAGCAGCCAAGATTCCAAAATAGGGGTGGGTAAAGAGACCCAGTACTTC.

The rearrangement links TRBV25-1 to TRBJ2-2, with a weak D call TRBD1 (5 bases). This CDR3 has 13 residues. Germline V gene sequence: CDR1 MGHDK, CDR2 SYGVNS. The V end was cut by 10 bases, the J end by 1 base, with 10 bases between. CDR3: CATRTLNTGELFF. DNA of the CDR3: TGTGCCACTAGGACACTGAACACCGGGGAGCTGTTTTTT. Full variable domain (remainder filled in from reference TRBV25-1 and TRBJ2-2): EADIYQTPRYLVIGTGKKITLECSQTMGHDKMYWYQQDPGMELHLIHYSYGVNSTEKGDLSSESTVSRIRTEHFPLTLESARPSHTSQYLCATRTLNTGELFFGEGSRLTVL.

The chain employs TRBV7-2 and TRBJ2-1, with D uncertain. V lost 3 bases and J lost 4, with 19 bases in between. The CDR3 contains 17 residues. Germline V gene sequence: CDR1 SGHTA, CDR2 FQGNSA. CDR3 nucleotides: TGTGCCAGCAGCTTGTCCCTACTTACTTACCCATACAATGAGCAGTTCTTC. It yields the protein CASSLSLLTYPYNEQFF.

This clone is a singleton in its sample. The rearrangement uses TRBV4-3 and TRBJ2-4; 10 positions match TRBD2. CDR1 LGHNA and CDR2 YSLEER come from the germline V gene. This CDR3 contains 16 residues. The V and J ends lost 1 base and 2 bases, in that order; junction bases with no gene match: 2. The CDR3 nucleotides read TGCGCCAGCAGCCAAGGGACTAGCGGATCCAAAAACATTCAGTACTTC. Encoded protein: CASSQGTSGSKNIQYF.

The V gene is TRBV9, the J gene TRBJ2-2; TRBD1 matches 7 bases. Germline V gives CDR1 SGDLS, CDR2 YYNGEE. V was pared by 5 bases and J by 3 bases, with 7 bases of the junction left unmatched. The CDR3 runs to 15 residues. The CDR3 protein is CASSIWDSYTGELFF. In DNA form, the CDR3 reads TGTGCCAGCAGTATTTGGGACAGCTACACCGGGGAGCTGTTTTTT.

The chain has TRBV10-3 and TRBJ1-5; the match to TRBD1 covers 9 bases. The CDR3 runs 14 residues. Germline-derived CDR1 and CDR2 are ENHRY and SYGVKD. After removal of 2 bases from V and 4 bases from J, the junction contained 0 bases not matched to a gene. The CDR3 sequence is CAISEGQGNQPQHF. CDR3 DNA: TGTGCCATCAGTGAGGGACAGGGGAATCAGCCCCAGCATTTT.

This clone was detected only once. The rearrangement joins TRBV10-3 to TRBJ1-4; maybe TRBD1 (5 bases). The V end was cut by 0 bases, the J end by 6 bases, with 11 bases between. Germline V lookup: CDR1 ENHRY, CDR2 SYGVKD. CDR3 size: 15 residues. The CDR3 region has the DNA TGTGCCATCAGTGAGTCGACAGAAGACGATGAAAAACTGTTTTTT. Translation: CAISESTEDDEKLFF.

This clone appeared a few times. This chain links TRBV4-1 with TRBJ1-5; the D gene is possibly TRBD1 (5 bases). The germline V gene has CDR1 MGHRA and CDR2 YSYEKL. The CDR3 extends over 13 amino acids. Trimming removed 1 base at V and 7 bases at J, with 8 bases between. The CDR3 nucleotides are TGCGCCAGCAGCCAAGCTCGGGGGCAGCCCCAGCATTTT. Residues: CASSQARGQPQHF.

The chain joins TRBV27 to TRBJ2-7; the match to TRBD2 covers 7 bases. Germline values: CDR1 MNHEY, CDR2 SMNVEV (reference sequence). V was clipped by 3 bases and J by 4 bases; unmatched bases: 3. The CDR3 totals 13 residues. CDR3 in amino acids: CASSFGTTYEQYF. The CDR3 nucleotides are TGTGCCAGCAGTTTTGGGACTACTTACGAGCAGTACTTC.

The gene calls are TRBV6-5 and TRBJ1-1; a possible D gene is TRBD1 (5 bases). The CDR3 is 15 amino acids. V lost 2 bases to trimming and J lost 3 bases, with 13 bases between them. Germline CDR1 reads MNHEY; CDR2 reads SVGAGI. The CDR3 coding sequence is TGTGCCAGCAGTTACGGGGTGGGGGTTGACACTGAAGCTTTCTTT. Translated: CASSYGVGVDTEAFF.

V usage is TRBV29-1 and J usage is TRBJ1-3, with no clear D. CDR3 length: 11 amino acids. The V gene's germline CDR1 is SQVTM and CDR2 ANQGSEA. The V gene lost 4 bases and the J gene lost 2 bases, with 3 bases spanning the gap. CDR3 sequence: CSVGAGNTIYF. CDR3 nucleotide sequence: TGCAGCGTTGGGGCTGGAAACACCATATATTTT.

The V gene is TRBV18, the J gene TRBJ1-1; perhaps TRBD1 as D (6 bases). Trimming removed 4 bases at V and 2 bases at J, with 14 bases between. CDR1 KGHSH and CDR2 LQKENI come from the germline V gene. The CDR3 covers 15 residues. CDR3: CASSLNRDINTEAFF. The CDR3 bases are TGTGCCAGCTCACTAAACAGGGACATTAACACTGAAGCTTTCTTT.

This clone has just one count. The chain couples TRBV10-3 to TRBJ2-7; D is unresolved. From germline, CDR1 is ENHRY and CDR2 SYGVKD. This CDR3 contains 13 residues. V gave up 11 bases and J gave up 3 bases, with 17 bases separating them. The CDR3 coding sequence is TGTGCCGCTCGGGTAAAGGAAAACTACGAGCAGTACTTC. Encoded protein: CAARVKENYEQYF.

The J gene is TRBJ1-1, the V gene TRBV5-1; TRBD1 aligns across 7 bases. V lost 1 base and J lost 0; bases outside the gene matches: 12. CDR3 length: 18 amino acids. Germline V gives CDR1 SGHRS, CDR2 YFSETQ. The CDR3 region has the DNA TGCGCCAGCAGCTTGATGTCCGACAGGGTCAACATGAACACTGAAGCTTTCTTT. Translating gives CASSLMSDRVNMNTEAFF.

This chain joins TRBV24-1 and TRBJ2-5, with 7 bases matching TRBD2. The CDR3 is 16 residues long. In germline, CDR1 is KGHDR, CDR2 SFDVKD. Unmatched junction bases numbered 8, after V lost 3 bases and J lost 2 bases. The chain's CDR3 is CATSDQKAGLQETQYF. The DNA for the CDR3 is TGTGCCACCAGTGATCAAAAAGCGGGGTTACAAGAGACCCAGTACTTC.

The rearrangement links TRBV28 to TRBJ2-7; the match to TRBD2 covers 9 bases. V lost 4 bases to trimming and J lost 4 bases; unmatched junction nucleotides: 5. The V gene's germline CDR1 is MDHEN and CDR2 SYDVKM. This CDR3 is 14 amino acids long. The CDR3 sequence: CASSYSGSGYEQYF. The CDR3 coding sequence is TGTGCCAGCAGTTATAGCGGGAGTGGGTACGAGCAGTACTTC. Using reference TRBV28 and TRBJ2-7 for the parts outside the CDR3, the full variable domain is DVKVTQSSRYLVKRTGEKVFLECVQDMDHENMFWYRQDPGLGLRLIYFSYDVKMKEKGDIPEGYSVSREKKERFSLILESASTNQTSMYLCASSYSGSGYEQYFGPGTRLTVT.

This clone was found once. The chain's CDR3 is CASSTTSGTNNEQFF. The CDR3 DNA follows: TGTGCCAGCAGTACGACTAGCGGGACTAACAATGAGCAGTTCTTC. This rearrangement joins TRBV27 to TRBJ2-1; TRBD2 agrees at 11 bases. CDR1 is MNHEY and CDR2 is SMNVEV in the germline V gene (reference sequence). V trimming: 5 bases; J trimming: 5 bases; junction bases outside the gene matches: 5. CDR3 length equals 15 residues.

The chain employs TRBV28 and TRBJ2-5; weak D call: TRBD1 (6 bases). Trimming took 6 bases from V and 3 from J, leaving 23 bases between them. The CDR3 consists of 17 residues. Germline values: CDR1 MDHEN, CDR2 SYDVKM. CDR3 loop: CASRKPTFGRQEETQYF. The CDR3 DNA reads as TGTGCCAGCAGAAAGCCCACTTTCGGGCGACAGGAAGAGACCCAGTACTTC.

This chain uses TRBV5-4 with TRBJ2-7, with D unclear. CDR3 length equals 14 residues. The V gene's germline CDR1 is SGHNT and CDR2 YYREEE (reference sequence). V was cut by 3 bases and J by 1 base, with 11 bases left in between. The CDR3 sequence: CASSSTISSYEQYF. DNA of the CDR3: TGTGCCAGCAGCTCGACAATCAGTTCCTACGAGCAGTACTTC.

The chain has TRBV12-1 and TRBJ2-7; TRBD2 is the table's D call and was not checked against the DNA. TRBV12-1 is annotated as a pseudogene. The CDR3 sequence is 15 residues long. CDR3 DNA sequence: TGTGCCAGCCGAGCTACTAGCGCCCGAGTTGAGGAGCAGTACTTC. This translates into CASRATSARVEEQYF.

This clone was seen a single time. This sequence joins TRBV6-5 and TRBJ2-1; the D gene is possibly TRBD2 (7 bases). CDR1 and CDR2 from the germline V gene are MNHEY and SVGAGI. This CDR3 is built from 15 residues. V was cut by 4 bases and J by 10 bases, with 20 bases left in between. For the CDR3, the DNA is TGTGCCAGCAGTTCTGGGGGGGCGGGAACGAAGGAGCAGTTCTTC. Translation gives CASSSGGAGTKEQFF.

This rearrangement joins TRBV9 to TRBJ1-4; 7 bases align to TRBD1. V lost 3 bases, J lost 8 bases, and 10 bases stayed unmatched. In germline, CDR1 is SGDLS, CDR2 YYNGEE. The CDR3 consists of 15 residues. DNA of the CDR3: TGTGCCAGCAGCGCAACAGGGGTGGTTAACGAAAAACTGTTTTTT. This encodes CASSATGVVNEKLFF. The whole variable domain, filled in from reference TRBV9 and TRBJ1-4, reads DSGVTQTPKHLITATGQRVTLRCSPRSGDLSVYWYQQSLDQGLQFLIQYYNGEERAKGNILERFSAQQFPDLHSELNLSSLELGDSALYFCASSATGVVNEKLFFGSGTQLSVL.

The V and J genes are TRBV2 and TRBJ2-7, with 7 bases identical to TRBD1. The CDR3 totals 14 residues. The germline V gene encodes CDR1 SNHLY and CDR2 FYNNEI. V lost 6 bases, J lost 6 bases, and 11 bases stayed unmatched. In DNA form, the CDR3 reads TGTGCCAGCAGCCGGACAGGTCCTCAGGGCGAGCAGTACTTC. Amino acids: CASSRTGPQGEQYF. Full variable domain (outside the CDR3, taken from reference TRBV2 and TRBJ2-7): EPEVTQTPSHQVTQMGQEVILRCVPISNHLYFYWYRQILGQKVEFLVSFYNNEISEKSEIFDDQFSVERPDGSNFTLKIRSTKLEDSAMYFCASSRTGPQGEQYFGPGTRLTVT.

The V call is TRBV7-2, the J call TRBJ2-2; TRBD1 might be the D (6 bases). The CDR3 is made up of 14 amino acids. V was clipped by 1 base and J by 6 bases, with 9 bases between them. In germline, CDR1 is SGHTA, CDR2 FQGNSA. The DNA of the CDR3 is TGTGCCAGCAGCTTAGTCGCAGGGGCCGGGGAGCTGTTTTTT. Its protein is CASSLVAGAGELFF.

V and J are TRBV10-3 and TRBJ1-2; D is unclear. V was cut by 0 bases and J by 4 bases, with 12 bases left in between. Germline V gene lookup returns CDR1 ENHRY and CDR2 SYGVKD. There are 15 residues in the CDR3. In nucleotides, the CDR3 is TGTGCCATCAGTGAGTCGAAGACGAGACTCTATGGCTACACCTTC. Residues: CAISESKTRLYGYTF.

The chain is built from TRBV3-1 (or the pseudogene TRBV3-2) and TRBJ2-7; 8 nucleotides line up with TRBD2. Germline V gene data show CDR1 as LGHDT and CDR2 as YNNKEL (reference sequence). The CDR3 has 15 residues. Losses at the gene ends were 2 bases for V and 6 bases for J; bases not matched to a gene: 9. The chain's CDR3 is CASSQPGLVHPEQYF. The CDR3 region has the DNA TGTGCCAGCAGCCAACCGGGACTAGTTCATCCCGAGCAGTACTTC.

This clone came up once. This chain uses TRBV30 with TRBJ2-7; D perhaps matches TRBD2 (5 bases). Germline V gene lookup returns CDR1 GTSNPN and CDR2 SVGIG (reference sequence). V was shortened by 5 bases and J by 3 bases, with 17 bases between the two germline ends. This CDR3 contains 14 residues. In DNA, the CDR3 is TGTGCCTGGGGCGGACTTGACAAGGACTACGAGCAGTACTTC. Its translation: CAWGGLDKDYEQYF.

This sequence joins TRBV19 and TRBJ2-7; D possibly corresponds to TRBD1 (6 bases). The germline V gene encodes CDR1 LNHDA and CDR2 SQIVND (reference sequence). The germline V and J ends were trimmed by 2 bases and 3 bases, with 14 bases remaining between them. This CDR3 has 15 amino acids. The CDR3 spells CASSITGHALYEQYF. In DNA, the CDR3 is TGTGCCAGTAGTATAACGGGACATGCGCTCTACGAGCAGTACTTC. Full variable domain (remainder filled in from reference TRBV19 and TRBJ2-7): DGGITQSPKYLFRKEGQNVTLSCEQNLNHDAMYWYRQDPGQGLRLIYYSQIVNDFQKGDIAEGYSVSREKKESFPLTVTSAQKNPTAFYLCASSITGHALYEQYFGPGTRLTVT.

This chain connects TRBV2 to TRBJ1-2; TRBD1 matches 9 bases. Looked up from germline, CDR1 is SNHLY and CDR2 is FYNNEI. With 1 base clipped from V and 6 bases from J, the junction kept 3 bases outside the gene matches. This CDR3 has 14 residues. The DNA for the CDR3 is TGTGCCAGCAGTGAAGTTGGGACAGGGAATGGCTACACCTTC. This sequence encodes CASSEVGTGNGYTF.

J is TRBJ2-3 and V is TRBV30, with a weak D call TRBD2 (5 bases). The germline gives CDR1 GTSNPN, CDR2 SVGIG (reference sequence). This CDR3 comprises 14 residues. V was cut by 4 bases and J by 0 bases, with 11 bases left in between. The CDR3 DNA follows: TGTGCCTGGACGGCAGCGGTTAGCACAGATACGCAGTATTTT. Protein product: CAWTAAVSTDTQYF.

In this sample, this clone turned up a few times. The chain uses TRBV28 and TRBJ2-7, with D uncertain. Looked up from germline, CDR1 is MDHEN and CDR2 is SYDVKM. The CDR3 loop spans 12 amino acids. V lost 3 bases and J 2 bases, leaving 5 bases between the germline ends. DNA for the CDR3: TGTGCCAGCAGTTTTGGCGCCTACGAGCAGTACTTC. Its translation: CASSFGAYEQYF. The full variable domain, with the rest looked up from reference TRBV28 and TRBJ2-7, is DVKVTQSSRYLVKRTGEKVFLECVQDMDHENMFWYRQDPGLGLRLIYFSYDVKMKEKGDIPEGYSVSREKKERFSLILESASTNQTSMYLCASSFGAYEQYFGPGTRLTVT.

The V call is TRBV5-1, the J call TRBJ2-5; the D is unclear. V shed 0 bases and J shed 2 bases, with 11 bases lying between them. Germline values: CDR1 SGHRS, CDR2 YFSETQ. The CDR3 covers 15 residues. The CDR3 bases are TGCGCCAGCAGCTTGGGCCGGGCCTCACAAGAGACCCAGTACTTC. This encodes CASSLGRASQETQYF.